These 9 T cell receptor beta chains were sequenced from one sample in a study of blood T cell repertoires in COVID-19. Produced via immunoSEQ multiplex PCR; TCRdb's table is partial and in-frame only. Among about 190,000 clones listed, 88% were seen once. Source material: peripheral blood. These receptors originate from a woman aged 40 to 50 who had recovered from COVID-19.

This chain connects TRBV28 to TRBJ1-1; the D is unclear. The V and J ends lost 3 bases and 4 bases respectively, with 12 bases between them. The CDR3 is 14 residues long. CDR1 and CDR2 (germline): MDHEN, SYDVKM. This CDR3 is CASSFRELPTEAFF. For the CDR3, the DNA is TGTGCCAGCAGTTTTCGGGAATTGCCCACTGAAGCTTTCTTT.

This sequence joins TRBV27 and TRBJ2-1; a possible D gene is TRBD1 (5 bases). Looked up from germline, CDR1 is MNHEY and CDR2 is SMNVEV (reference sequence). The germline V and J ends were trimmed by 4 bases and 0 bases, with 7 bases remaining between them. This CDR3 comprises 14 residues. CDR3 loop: CASSSRDSYNEQFF. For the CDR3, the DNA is TGTGCCAGCAGTTCCAGGGACTCCTACAATGAGCAGTTCTTC.

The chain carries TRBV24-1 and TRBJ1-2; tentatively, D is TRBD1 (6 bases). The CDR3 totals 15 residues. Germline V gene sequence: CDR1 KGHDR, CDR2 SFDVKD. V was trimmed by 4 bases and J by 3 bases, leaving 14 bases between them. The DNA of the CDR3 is TGTGCCACCAGTGAGTCCGGGACAAGGGACTATGGCTACACCTTC. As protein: CATSESGTRDYGYTF.

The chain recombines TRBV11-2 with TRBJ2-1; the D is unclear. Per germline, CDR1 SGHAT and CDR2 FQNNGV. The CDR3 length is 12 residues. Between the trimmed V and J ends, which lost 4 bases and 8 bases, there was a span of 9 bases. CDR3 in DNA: TGTGCCAGCAGCTCCTCAAGCCATGAGCAGTTCTTC. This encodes CASSSSSHEQFF.

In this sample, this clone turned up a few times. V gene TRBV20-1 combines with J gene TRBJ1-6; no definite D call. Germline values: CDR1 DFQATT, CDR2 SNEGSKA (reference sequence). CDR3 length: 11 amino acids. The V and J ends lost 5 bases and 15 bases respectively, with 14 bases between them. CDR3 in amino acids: CSALVGQLLHF. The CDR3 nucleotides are TGCAGTGCTCTTGTTGGGCAGCTCCTCCACTTT.

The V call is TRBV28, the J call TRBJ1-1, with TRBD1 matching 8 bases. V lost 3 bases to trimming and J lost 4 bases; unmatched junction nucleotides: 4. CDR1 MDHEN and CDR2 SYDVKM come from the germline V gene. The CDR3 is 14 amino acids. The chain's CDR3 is CASSLDRAITEAFF. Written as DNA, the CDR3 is TGTGCCAGCAGTTTGGACAGGGCGATCACTGAAGCTTTCTTT. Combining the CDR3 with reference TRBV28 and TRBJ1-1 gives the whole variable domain DVKVTQSSRYLVKRTGEKVFLECVQDMDHENMFWYRQDPGLGLRLIYFSYDVKMKEKGDIPEGYSVSREKKERFSLILESASTNQTSMYLCASSLDRAITEAFFGQGTRLTVV.

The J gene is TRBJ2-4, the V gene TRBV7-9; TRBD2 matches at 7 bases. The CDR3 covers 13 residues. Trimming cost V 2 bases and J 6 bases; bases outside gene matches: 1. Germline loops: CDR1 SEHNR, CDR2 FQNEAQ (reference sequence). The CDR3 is CASSLSGVNIQYF. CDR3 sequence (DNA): TGTGCCAGCAGCTTAAGCGGGGTAAACATTCAGTACTTC. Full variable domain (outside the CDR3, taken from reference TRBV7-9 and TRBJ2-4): DTGVSQNPRHKITKRGQNVTFRCDPISEHNRLYWYRQTLGQGPEFLTYFQNEAQLEKSRLLSDRFSAERPKGSFSTLEIQRTEQGDSAMYLCASSLSGVNIQYFGAGTRLSVL.

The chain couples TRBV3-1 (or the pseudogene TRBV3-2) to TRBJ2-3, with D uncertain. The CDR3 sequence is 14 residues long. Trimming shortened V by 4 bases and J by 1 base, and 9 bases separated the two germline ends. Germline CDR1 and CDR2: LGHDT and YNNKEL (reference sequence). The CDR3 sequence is CASSRITGTDTQYF. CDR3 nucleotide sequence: TGTGCCAGCAGCCGCATTACGGGCACAGATACGCAGTATTTT.

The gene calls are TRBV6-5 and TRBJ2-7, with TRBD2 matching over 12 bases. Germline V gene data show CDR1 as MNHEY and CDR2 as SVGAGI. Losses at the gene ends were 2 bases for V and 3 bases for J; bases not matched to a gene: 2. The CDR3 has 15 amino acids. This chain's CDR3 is CASSYGLAGNYEQYF. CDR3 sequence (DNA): TGTGCCAGCAGTTACGGACTAGCGGGAAACTACGAGCAGTACTTC.